This T cell receptor beta chain was identified during a study of blood T cell repertoires in COVID-19. The sample holds a few counts of this clone. Per the study methods: Estimates of nucleated cell counts were drawn from the amplification of reference gene primers. The method was immunoSEQ multiplex PCR; TCRdb's version includes in-frame clones alone and lacks a portion of them. The V and J calls and clone size are taken from that table; D and trimming were inferred from the DNA. The top ten hold over 10% of the sample, which has about 240,000 clones, 82% seen once. Per the germline V gene, CDR1 is SGHDT and CDR2 is YYEEEE. Deletions cut 0 bases from V and 1 base from J, with 7 bases between. There are 15 residues in the CDR3.

The sequencing input was peripheral blood. The chain has TRBV5-6 and TRBJ1-4, with a weak D call TRBD1 (6 bases). The TCR was taken from a woman aged 55-75 years with active or convalescent COVID-19. CDR3 region: CASSLGGGTNEKLFF. CDR3 bases: TGTGCCAGCAGCTTGGGAGGGGGAACTAATGAAAAACTGTTTTTT.